This section outlines one T cell receptor beta chain sequence together with its context. The clone's antigen remains unknown. No base-level quality is on record; no much larger clone is a single base apart. The data were obtained in a study of blood T cell repertoires in COVID-19 (dated by TCRdb to 2019 to 2021). In the study overall: Samples covering the acute and convalescent phases of COVID-19 were provided by collaborators in the United States, Italy and Spain. The material from the prospective study consisted of cDNA or gDNA derived from T cells, B-cell-depleted T cells, or PBMCs. Subjects who had been exposed to COVID-19, were actively infected with it, or had recovered from it provided the deeply sampled blood TCRbeta repertoires that made up the dataset. A freely available public database, intended as a resource for researchers studying the immune response to SARS-CoV-2, is where the repertoires were released. Samples came from the ongoing ImmuneRACE study (first 160 participants) plus 1,254 subjects from 6 global collaborators. The sample metadata nearly always contained a de-identified subject ID, COVID-19 status, age in years and sex. Where available, HLA class I and class II types were taken from metadata supplied by the sample provider and were not determined by assay-based typing. What the authors observed across the whole study: How much clinical and demographic metadata was included differed by source and by participant, and the metadata was provided uncurated.

From the germline V gene, CDR1 is MGHRA and CDR2 is YSYEKL. V is cut back by 1 base and J by 6 bases, with 6 bases in the junction unmatched. Inclusive of the bounding cysteine and phenylalanine, the CDR3 is 15 residues long. The read is trimmed to its CDR3 DNA, 45 bases read in frame from base 1. TCRbeta CDR3 regions were amplified from genomic DNA using the immunoSEQ Assay, a bias-controlled multiplex PCR. As for how the authors treated the data: The number of nucleated cells in each sample was estimated from the amplification of reference gene primers within the assay. Sequence reads were collapsed and filtered to measure the absolute abundance of every unique TCRbeta CDR3 rearrangement. Productive Simpson clonality was computed per sample as the square root of Simpson's diversity index over productive rearrangements. TCRdb obtained this table from immuneACCESS and retained in-frame rearrangements with V and J assigned. These tables miss some clones; where compared with another copy, unresolved V genes account for less than half of the shortfall, and the remainder is unexplained. V, J and clone size are those of that table, while D and trimming were read from the DNA. Within this sample are over 200,000 clones, with roughly nine tenths of them counted one time only. The top ten clonotypes cover under 2% of the sample.

Collaborating institutions collected whole blood in K2EDTA tubes following their own protocols. For TCRbeta analysis, collaborator samples were shipped as frozen whole blood, as isolated PBMCs, or as DNA extracted from either sample type. Source material: peripheral blood. The TCR was taken from a man aged 35 to 55 with active or convalescent COVID-19. The chain uses TRBV4-1 and TRBJ1-2; 9 nucleotides in the junction match TRBD1. The CDR3 protein is CASSQVGTGFDGYTF. The nucleotides are TGCGCCAGCAGCCAAGTAGGGACAGGGTTCGATGGCTACACCTTC.